A selection of T cell receptor beta chains follows, all from one sample in a study of radiotherapy plus CTLA-4 blockade in lung cancer. Clones were sequenced by immunoSEQ multiplex PCR, and TCRdb holds only the in-frame ones, with some missing. This table has 75,000 to 100,000 clones, roughly 79% appearing once. The input for sequencing was peripheral blood, taken from a patient treated with radiotherapy plus ipilimumab. All receptors derive from a human donor with non-small cell lung cancer who had a partial response to radiotherapy plus ipilimumab. Some clones in this sample may be carry-over from other donors' samples. The CDR3 runs from the conserved cysteine through the conserved F or W. Fields, in order: J gene, CDR3 length, D gene, V gene, clone size, CDR3 protein, CDR3 DNA. D genes are given only for firm matches. Clone size, where shown, is once, few, many, or a class for clones that have expanded.

J gene: TRBJ2-3; CDR3 length: 14; D gene: TRBD2; V gene: TRBV5-4; clone size: .; CDR3 protein: CASSLGLASDTQYF; CDR3 DNA: TGTGCCAGCAGCTTGGGACTAGCTTCAGATACGCAGTATTTT
J gene: TRBJ1-5; CDR3 length: 16; D gene: .; V gene: TRBV5-8; clone size: .; CDR3 protein: CASSLFTGQSNQPQHF; CDR3 DNA: TGTGCCAGCAGCTTGTTTACCGGACAGAGCAATCAGCCCCAGCATTTT
J gene: TRBJ2-5; CDR3 length: 15; D gene: TRBD1; V gene: TRBV11-2; clone size: .; CDR3 protein: CASSSRGGFQETQYF; CDR3 DNA: TGTGCCAGCAGCTCAAGAGGGGGCTTCCAAGAGACCCAGTACTTC
J gene: TRBJ1-1; CDR3 length: 13; D gene: .; V gene: TRBV28; clone size: .; CDR3 protein: CASSRQANTEAFF; CDR3 DNA: TGTGCCAGCAGTCGACAAGCGAACACTGAAGCTTTCTTT
J gene: TRBJ2-1; CDR3 length: 14; D gene: TRBD2; V gene: TRBV5-4; clone size: .; CDR3 protein: CASSSAGGWNEQFF; CDR3 DNA: TGTGCCAGCAGCTCGGCGGGGGGCTGGAATGAGCAGTTCTTC
J gene: TRBJ2-5; CDR3 length: 15; D gene: TRBD2; V gene: TRBV5-4; clone size: few; CDR3 protein: CASSLWRGGRETQYF; CDR3 DNA: TGTGCCAGCAGCTTGTGGAGGGGAGGGCGGGAGACCCAGTACTTC
J gene: TRBJ2-1; CDR3 length: 15; D gene: TRBD2; V gene: TRBV4-2; clone size: .; CDR3 protein: CASSGTSGLYNEQFF; CDR3 DNA: TGTGCCAGCTCCGGGACTAGCGGGTTATACAATGAGCAGTTCTTC
J gene: TRBJ2-3; CDR3 length: 15; D gene: .; V gene: TRBV7-2; clone size: .; CDR3 protein: CASSQVRGGRDTQYF; CDR3 DNA: TGTGCCAGCAGCCAAGTCCGCGGAGGGAGAGATACGCAGTATTTT
J gene: TRBJ2-5; CDR3 length: 18; D gene: TRBD2; V gene: TRBV6-1; clone size: .; CDR3 protein: CASSEARTSGGRQETQYF; CDR3 DNA: TGTGCCAGCAGTGAAGCTCGGACTAGCGGGGGACGACAAGAGACCCAGTACTTC
J gene: TRBJ2-5; CDR3 length: 17; D gene: .; V gene: TRBV9; clone size: .; CDR3 protein: CASSGDPVGIGGETQYF; CDR3 DNA: TGTGCCAGCAGCGGTGATCCTGTGGGGATTGGGGGGGAGACCCAGTACTTC
J gene: TRBJ2-7; CDR3 length: 14; D gene: .; V gene: TRBV10-2; clone size: .; CDR3 protein: CASSDGAGRYEQYF; CDR3 DNA: TGCGCCAGCAGTGATGGGGCAGGGAGGTACGAGCAGTACTTC
J gene: TRBJ2-3; CDR3 length: 17; D gene: TRBD2; V gene: TRBV5-1; clone size: .; CDR3 protein: CASSPTPLAGDTDTQYF; CDR3 DNA: TGCGCCAGCAGCCCCACCCCCCTAGCGGGGGACACAGATACGCAGTATTTT
J gene: TRBJ2-1; CDR3 length: 19; D gene: TRBD2; V gene: TRBV7-8; clone size: few; CDR3 protein: CASSLGGLGLAGGPPEQFF; CDR3 DNA: TGTGCCAGCAGCTTAGGCGGATTGGGACTAGCGGGAGGGCCCCCTGAGCAGTTCTTC
J gene: TRBJ2-7; CDR3 length: 15; D gene: TRBD1; V gene: TRBV7-9; clone size: once; CDR3 protein: CASSFTGTGTYEQYF; CDR3 DNA: TGTGCCAGCAGCTTCACCGGGACAGGGACCTACGAGCAGTACTTC
J gene: TRBJ2-7; CDR3 length: 15; D gene: TRBD1; V gene: TRBV18; clone size: .; CDR3 protein: CASSPPATGGYEQYF; CDR3 DNA: TGTGCCAGCTCACCTCCTGCGACAGGGGGTTACGAGCAGTACTTC
J gene: TRBJ2-2; CDR3 length: 15; D gene: TRBD2; V gene: TRBV6-1; clone size: .; CDR3 protein: CASSEAGRGTGELFF; CDR3 DNA: TGTGCCAGCAGTGAAGCAGGGCGGGGGACCGGGGAGCTGTTTTTT
J gene: TRBJ1-5; CDR3 length: 19; D gene: .; V gene: TRBV28; clone size: once; CDR3 protein: CASSSSPTSLQGRNQPQHF; CDR3 DNA: TGTGCCAGCAGTTCCTCTCCTACCTCACTACAGGGCCGCAATCAGCCCCAGCATTTT
J gene: TRBJ1-6; CDR3 length: 15; D gene: TRBD1; V gene: TRBV19; clone size: .; CDR3 protein: CASSVTGGSNSPLHF; CDR3 DNA: TGTGCCAGTAGTGTTACAGGGGGCTCTAATTCACCCCTCCACTTT
J gene: TRBJ2-3; CDR3 length: 15; D gene: TRBD2; V gene: TRBV10-1; clone size: .; CDR3 protein: CASSVGLGLTDTQYF; CDR3 DNA: TGCGCCAGCAGTGTGGGACTAGGTCTCACAGATACGCAGTATTTT
J gene: TRBJ1-5; CDR3 length: 14; D gene: .; V gene: TRBV6-4; clone size: .; CDR3 protein: CASADTYSNQPQHF; CDR3 DNA: TGTGCCAGCGCGGACACTTATAGCAATCAGCCCCAGCATTTT
J gene: TRBJ1-3; CDR3 length: 14; D gene: .; V gene: TRBV6-1; clone size: few; CDR3 protein: CAAREGLGGNTIYF; CDR3 DNA: TGTGCCGCTAGAGAAGGACTTGGGGGAAACACCATATATTTT
J gene: TRBJ1-4; CDR3 length: 15; D gene: .; V gene: TRBV25-1; clone size: .; CDR3 protein: CASSAGLTGGEKLFF; CDR3 DNA: TGTGCCAGCAGTGCCGGTCTTACTGGGGGGGAAAAACTGTTTTTT
J gene: TRBJ2-7; CDR3 length: 16; D gene: .; V gene: TRBV21-1; clone size: few; CDR3 protein: CASSKALLDGTCEQYF; CDR3 DNA: TGTGCCAGCAGCAAAGCGCTTTTGGACGGGACTTGTGAGCAGTACTTC
J gene: TRBJ1-6; CDR3 length: 14; D gene: .; V gene: TRBV6-5; clone size: .; CDR3 protein: CASSYWQGNSPLHF; CDR3 DNA: TGTGCCAGCAGTTACTGGCAGGGGAATTCACCCCTCCACTTT
J gene: TRBJ2-2; CDR3 length: 16; D gene: TRBD2; V gene: TRBV5-1; clone size: .; CDR3 protein: CASSFIAGRGTGELFF; CDR3 DNA: TGCGCCAGCAGCTTTATAGCGGGAAGGGGCACCGGGGAGCTGTTTTTT
J gene: TRBJ2-3; CDR3 length: 13; D gene: .; V gene: TRBV25-1; clone size: .; CDR3 protein: CASSGGGTDTQYF; CDR3 DNA: TGTGCCAGCAGTGGAGGAGGCACAGATACGCAGTATTTT
J gene: TRBJ1-3; CDR3 length: 17; D gene: .; V gene: TRBV28; clone size: once; CDR3 protein: CASSFAGGRNSGNTIYF; CDR3 DNA: TGTGCCAGCAGTTTCGCGGGGGGTCGAAACTCTGGAAACACCATATATTTT
J gene: TRBJ2-7; CDR3 length: 17; D gene: TRBD2; V gene: TRBV10-3; clone size: once; CDR3 protein: CAISESGRGGAVYEQYF; CDR3 DNA: TGTGCCATCAGTGAGTCTGGTCGCGGGGGGGCTGTCTACGAGCAGTACTTC
J gene: TRBJ2-1; CDR3 length: 16; D gene: TRBD2; V gene: TRBV5-1; clone size: .; CDR3 protein: CASSFGTGGAGNEQFF; CDR3 DNA: TGCGCCAGCAGCTTTGGGACCGGGGGGGCTGGCAATGAGCAGTTCTTC
J gene: TRBJ2-1; CDR3 length: 16; D gene: TRBD1; V gene: TRBV7-8; clone size: .; CDR3 protein: CASSLIGQGLVNEQFF; CDR3 DNA: TGTGCCAGCAGCTTAATAGGACAGGGGTTGGTTAATGAGCAGTTCTTC
J gene: TRBJ2-1; CDR3 length: 13; D gene: TRBD1; V gene: TRBV6-6; clone size: .; CDR3 protein: CASRYTGGHEQFF; CDR3 DNA: TGTGCCAGCAGATATACAGGGGGCCATGAGCAGTTCTTC
J gene: TRBJ2-5; CDR3 length: 14; D gene: TRBD1; V gene: TRBV6-6; clone size: once; CDR3 protein: CASSSPGQGLTQYF; CDR3 DNA: TGTGCCAGCAGTTCCCCGGGACAGGGGTTGACCCAGTACTTC
J gene: TRBJ1-2; CDR3 length: 15; D gene: .; V gene: TRBV6-5; clone size: .; CDR3 protein: CASSVQGLSGYGYTF; CDR3 DNA: TGTGCCAGCAGTGTACAGGGATTATCGGGATATGGCTACACCTTC
J gene: TRBJ2-1; CDR3 length: 15; D gene: TRBD2; V gene: TRBV7-3; clone size: .; CDR3 protein: CASSKLAGAYNEQFF; CDR3 DNA: TGTGCCAGCAGCAAACTAGCGGGAGCCTACAATGAGCAGTTCTTC
J gene: TRBJ2-5; CDR3 length: 15; D gene: TRBD1; V gene: TRBV6-5; clone size: few; CDR3 protein: CASSPADRGLWEQYF; CDR3 DNA: TGTGCCAGCAGTCCTGCGGACAGGGGGCTGTGGGAGCAGTACTTC
J gene: TRBJ2-5; CDR3 length: 17; D gene: .; V gene: TRBV11-2; clone size: few; CDR3 protein: CASSLGGVAAPQETQYF; CDR3 DNA: TGTGCCAGCAGCTTAGGGGGGGTAGCGGCCCCCCAAGAGACCCAGTACTTC
J gene: TRBJ2-7; CDR3 length: 14; D gene: TRBD1; V gene: TRBV18; clone size: .; CDR3 protein: CASSPPRGQGEQYF; CDR3 DNA: TGTGCCAGCTCACCACCGCGGGGACAGGGAGAGCAGTACTTC
J gene: TRBJ1-1; CDR3 length: 13; D gene: .; V gene: TRBV7-8; clone size: .; CDR3 protein: CASSQQRGTEAFF; CDR3 DNA: TGTGCCAGCAGCCAACAGCGGGGCACTGAAGCTTTCTTT
J gene: TRBJ1-1; CDR3 length: 13; D gene: .; V gene: TRBV6-5; clone size: .; CDR3 protein: CASSGSGALGAFF; CDR3 DNA: TGTGCCAGCAGTGGATCAGGGGCCCTGGGAGCTTTCTTT
J gene: TRBJ1-3; CDR3 length: 17; D gene: TRBD1; V gene: TRBV27; clone size: .; CDR3 protein: CASSPQGQAFGGNTIYF; CDR3 DNA: TGTGCCAGCAGTCCCCAGGGACAGGCCTTCGGTGGAAACACCATATATTTT
J gene: TRBJ1-4; CDR3 length: 14; D gene: TRBD1; V gene: TRBV6-6; clone size: few; CDR3 protein: CASSDRGRREKLFF; CDR3 DNA: TGTGCCAGCAGCGACAGGGGGCGTAGAGAAAAACTGTTTTTT
J gene: TRBJ1-3; CDR3 length: 14; D gene: .; V gene: TRBV10-3; clone size: few; CDR3 protein: CASQTGDSGNTIYF; CDR3 DNA: TGTGCCAGCCAGACAGGAGACTCTGGAAACACCATATATTTT
J gene: TRBJ1-5; CDR3 length: 13; D gene: .; V gene: TRBV28; clone size: .; CDR3 protein: CASRPRGGQPQHF; CDR3 DNA: TGTGCCAGCAGGCCCAGGGGTGGGCAGCCCCAGCATTTT